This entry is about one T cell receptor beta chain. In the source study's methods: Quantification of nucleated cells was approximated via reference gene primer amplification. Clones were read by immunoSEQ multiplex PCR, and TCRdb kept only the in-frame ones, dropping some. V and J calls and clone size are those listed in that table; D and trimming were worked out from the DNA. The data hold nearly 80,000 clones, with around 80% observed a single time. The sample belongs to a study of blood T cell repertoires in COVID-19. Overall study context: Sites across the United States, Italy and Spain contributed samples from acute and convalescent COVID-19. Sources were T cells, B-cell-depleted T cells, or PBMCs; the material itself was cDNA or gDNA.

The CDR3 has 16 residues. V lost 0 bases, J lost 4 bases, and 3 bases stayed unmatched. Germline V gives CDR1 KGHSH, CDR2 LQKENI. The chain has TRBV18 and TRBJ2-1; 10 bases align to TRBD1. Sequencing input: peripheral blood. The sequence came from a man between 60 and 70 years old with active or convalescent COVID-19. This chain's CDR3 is CASSPPGQGIYNEQFF. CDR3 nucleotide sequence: TGTGCCAGCTCACCACCGGGACAGGGGATTTACAATGAGCAGTTCTTC.